This passage covers 10 T cell receptor beta chains from one sample sequenced in a study of T-cell reconstitution after alpha-beta-depleted transplantation in children. The authors prepared the TCRbeta library with unique molecular identifiers. Using its own MiXCR run on the PCR reads, TCRdb lists one record per CDR3 protein. The table includes around 600,000 distinct CDR3 sequences, 10% to 13% detected once. The input for sequencing was PBMCs from the stem cell graft donor, taken from the stem cell graft. These receptors originate from a human donor who donated a stem cell graft to a child with acute myeloid leukemia.

In this sample, this clonotype turned up a few times. The chain couples TRBV15 to TRBJ1-2; no clear D gene. The CDR3 covers 15 residues. Trimming removed 0 bases at V and 2 bases at J, with 10 bases between. Germline CDR1 and CDR2: LNHNV and YYDKDF (reference sequence). CDR3 protein: CATSRDRARNYGYTF. Written as DNA, the CDR3 is TGTGCCACCAGCAGAGATCGGGCCAGGAACTATGGCTACACCTTC. The full variable domain, in which reference TRBV15 and TRBJ1-2 provide the parts outside the CDR3, is DAMVIQNPRYQVTQFGKPVTLSCSQTLNHNVMYWYQQKSSQAPKLLFHYYDKDFNNEADTPDNFQSRRPNTSFCFLDIRSPGLGDTAMYLCATSRDRARNYGYTFGSGTRLTVV.

Many counts were recorded for this clonotype. V gene TRBV12-3 or TRBV12-4 combines with J gene TRBJ2-1; D not resolved. V was cut by 2 bases and J by 10 bases, with 6 bases left in between. The CDR3 contains 11 residues. This CDR3 is CASSLLEEQFF. The CDR3, as DNA: TGTGCCAGCAGTTTACTTGAGGAGCAGTTCTTC.

The table lists this clonotype with a few counts. The chain uses TRBV7-3 and TRBJ2-5; D is ambiguous. Looked up from germline, CDR1 is SGHTA and CDR2 is FQGTGA. Between the trimmed V and J ends, which lost 2 bases and 4 bases, there was a span of 11 bases. The CDR3 has 14 residues. The CDR3 DNA reads TGTGCCAGCAGCTTAGGACCACCCCCAGAGACCCAGTACTTC. Protein sequence: CASSLGPPPETQYF.

The sample holds a few counts of this clonotype. This chain links TRBV28 with TRBJ1-1; D remains unclear. Germline V gene data show CDR1 as MDHEN and CDR2 as SYDVKM. V lost 2 bases to trimming and J lost 7 bases, with 14 bases between them. This CDR3 comprises 14 residues. The CDR3 nucleotides read TGTGCCAGCAGTTTAACTTGGCCCGGCAGTGAAGCTTTCTTT. It encodes CASSLTWPGSEAFF.

This clonotype has a handful of counts. The chain has TRBV20-1 and TRBJ2-7, with TRBD2 matching over 7 bases. Germline CDR1 and CDR2: DFQATT and SNEGSKA (reference sequence). The CDR3 runs to 14 residues. V lost 5 bases to trimming and J lost 4 bases; unmatched junction nucleotides: 11. CDR3 protein: CSAPGATGGYEQYF. CDR3 coding DNA: TGCAGTGCTCCTGGGGCGACGGGGGGTTACGAGCAGTACTTC.

This clonotype appeared a few times. The rearrangement links TRBV4-2 to TRBJ2-5; D unclear. The CDR3 sequence is 15 residues long. Deletions cut 0 bases from V and 4 bases from J, with 12 bases between. Per the germline V gene, CDR1 is LGHNA and CDR2 is YNFKEQ. The CDR3 reads CASSQETTTPETQYF. The DNA for the CDR3 is TGTGCCAGCAGCCAAGAGACCACGACCCCAGAGACCCAGTACTTC.

There are a few counts of this clonotype. J is TRBJ2-7 and V is TRBV4-2; TRBD2 agrees at 7 bases. Germline lookup yields CDR1 LGHNA and CDR2 YNFKEQ. The V and J ends lost 2 bases and 0 bases, in that order; junction bases with no gene match: 10. The CDR3 spans 17 residues. This CDR3 is CASSQPQGSGSSYEQYF. Written as DNA, the CDR3 is TGTGCCAGCAGCCAACCCCAAGGTAGCGGGTCCTCCTACGAGCAGTACTTC.

The CDR3 is CASSPGWEREVTDTQYF. The CDR3 DNA is TGTGCCAGCAGCCCTGGGTGGGAGAGGGAGGTGACAGATACGCAGTATTTT. This chain connects TRBV7-2 to TRBJ2-3; D possibly corresponds to TRBD2 (6 bases). Germline assignment: CDR1 SGHTA and CDR2 FQGNSA. V shed 5 bases and J shed 3 bases, with 21 bases lying between them. The CDR3 covers 17 residues.

This clonotype has at least ten counts. CDR3: CSVGVTKETQYF. CDR3 coding DNA: TGCAGCGTTGGAGTAACAAAAGAGACCCAGTACTTC. The chain links TRBV29-1 to TRBJ2-5; D is ambiguous. From germline, CDR1 is SQVTM and CDR2 ANQGSEA. The V and J ends lost 4 bases and 3 bases respectively, with 9 bases between them. The CDR3 loop spans 12 amino acids.

This clonotype was recorded a few times. The V gene is TRBV4-1, the J gene TRBJ1-2; D is unresolved. Trimming took off 4 bases at V and 8 bases at J, with 20 bases between the two ends. Germline CDR1 and CDR2: MGHRA and YSYEKL. This CDR3 region has 15 residues. The CDR3, as DNA: TGCGCCAGCAGCCCCGATAAAGGCTCTACCTACGGCTACACCTTC. Translation: CASSPDKGSTYGYTF.